This T cell receptor (beta chain) derives from a study of cytomegalovirus exposure and HLA in healthy donors. The CDR3 runs 17 residues. Germline CDR1 is MGHRA and CDR2 is YSYEKL. V lost 1 base, J lost 10 bases, and 10 bases stayed unmatched. In this sample, this clone turned up once. Its matching antigen is unknown. Findings and caveats of the study: An assumption of roughly uniform sequencing depth across donors underlay the presence/absence analyses. Exclusion as indistinguishable affected some V segments, including TRBV6-2 and TRBV6-3.

Healthy bone marrow donors formed the donor group. Both 60 Vbeta primers and 13 Jbeta primers went into the PCR. Profiled with immunoSEQ multiplex PCR; TCRdb holds only in-frame clones, not every one. The table lists some 180,000 clones, more than 65% of them singletons. The material sequenced was PBMCs. This TCR was recovered from a woman aged 25 to 39 in good health and CMV-seropositive. The rearrangement uses TRBV4-1 and TRBJ1-6; 10 bases agree with TRBD1. DNA for the CDR3: TGCGCCAGCAGCCAAGTTAAAACCGGGACAGGGGTGTCACCCCTCCACTTT. Its translation is CASSQVKTGTGVSPLHF.